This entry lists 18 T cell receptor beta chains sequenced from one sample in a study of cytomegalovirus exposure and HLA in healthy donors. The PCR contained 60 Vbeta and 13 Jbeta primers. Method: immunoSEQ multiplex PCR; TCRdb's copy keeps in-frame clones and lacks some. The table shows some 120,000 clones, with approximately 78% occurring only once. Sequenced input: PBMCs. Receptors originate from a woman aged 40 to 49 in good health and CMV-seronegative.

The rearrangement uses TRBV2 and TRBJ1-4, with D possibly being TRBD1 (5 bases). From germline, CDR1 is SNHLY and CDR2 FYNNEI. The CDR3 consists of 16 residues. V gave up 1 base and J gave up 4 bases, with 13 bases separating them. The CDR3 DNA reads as TGTGCCAGCAGTGAAGGGGCGGGACGAGGTAATGAAAAACTGTTTTTT. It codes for CASSEGAGRGNEKLFF.

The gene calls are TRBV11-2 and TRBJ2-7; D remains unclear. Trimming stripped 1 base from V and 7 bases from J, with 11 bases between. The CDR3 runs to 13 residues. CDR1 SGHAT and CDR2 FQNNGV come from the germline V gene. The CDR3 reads CASSLAGPVEQYF. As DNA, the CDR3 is TGTGCCAGCAGCTTAGCGGGTCCAGTGGAGCAGTACTTC.

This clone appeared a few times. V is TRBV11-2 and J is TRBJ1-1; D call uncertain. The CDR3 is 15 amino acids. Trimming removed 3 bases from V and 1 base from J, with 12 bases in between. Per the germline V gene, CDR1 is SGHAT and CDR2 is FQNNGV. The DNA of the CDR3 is TGTGCCAGCAGCTTGGAGTCTTCCTCGAACACTGAAGCTTTCTTT. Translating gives CASSLESSSNTEAFF.

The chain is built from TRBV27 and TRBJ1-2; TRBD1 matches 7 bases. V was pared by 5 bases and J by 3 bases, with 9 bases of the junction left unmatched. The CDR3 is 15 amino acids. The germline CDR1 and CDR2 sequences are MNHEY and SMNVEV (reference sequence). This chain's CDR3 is CASSPHYRGDYGYTF. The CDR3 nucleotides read TGTGCCAGCAGTCCCCATTACAGGGGTGACTATGGCTACACCTTC.

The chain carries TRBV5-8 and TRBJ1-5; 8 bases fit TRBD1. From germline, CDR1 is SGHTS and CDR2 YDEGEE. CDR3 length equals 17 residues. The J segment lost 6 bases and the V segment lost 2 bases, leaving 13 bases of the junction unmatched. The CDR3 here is CASSLERQGKGRQPQHF. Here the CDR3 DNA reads TGTGCCAGCAGCTTAGAGAGACAGGGGAAAGGACGTCAGCCCCAGCATTTT.

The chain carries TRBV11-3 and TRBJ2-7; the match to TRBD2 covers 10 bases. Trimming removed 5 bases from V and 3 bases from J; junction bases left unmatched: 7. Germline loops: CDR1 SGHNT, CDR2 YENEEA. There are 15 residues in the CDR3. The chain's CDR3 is CASSPGTSAHYEQYF. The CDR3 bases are TGTGCCAGCAGCCCCGGGACTAGCGCCCACTACGAGCAGTACTTC.

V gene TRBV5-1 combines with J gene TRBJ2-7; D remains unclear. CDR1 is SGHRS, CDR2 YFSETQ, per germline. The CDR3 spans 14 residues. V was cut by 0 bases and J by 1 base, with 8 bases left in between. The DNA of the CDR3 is TGCGCCAGCAGCTTGGCCCACCAGTCCTACGAGCAGTACTTC. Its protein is CASSLAHQSYEQYF. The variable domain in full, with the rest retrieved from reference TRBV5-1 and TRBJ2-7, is KAGVTQTPRYLIKTRGQQVTLSCSPISGHRSVSWYQQTPGQGLQFLFEYFSETQRNKGNFPGRFSGRQFSNSRSEMNVSTLELGDSALYLCASSLAHQSYEQYFGPGTRLTVT.

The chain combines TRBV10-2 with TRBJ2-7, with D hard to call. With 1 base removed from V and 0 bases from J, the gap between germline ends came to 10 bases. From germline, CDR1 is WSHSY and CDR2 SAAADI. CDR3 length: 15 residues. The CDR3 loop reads CASSEYAFASYEQYF. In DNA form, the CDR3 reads TGCGCCAGCAGTGAGTACGCGTTTGCCTCCTACGAGCAGTACTTC.

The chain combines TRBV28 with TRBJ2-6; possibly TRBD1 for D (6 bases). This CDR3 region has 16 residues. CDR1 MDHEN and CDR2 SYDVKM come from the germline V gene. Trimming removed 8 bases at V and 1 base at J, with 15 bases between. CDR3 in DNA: TGTGCCAGCGGCGGACAGACTATTTCTGGGGCCAACGTCCTGACTTTC. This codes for CASGGQTISGANVLTF.

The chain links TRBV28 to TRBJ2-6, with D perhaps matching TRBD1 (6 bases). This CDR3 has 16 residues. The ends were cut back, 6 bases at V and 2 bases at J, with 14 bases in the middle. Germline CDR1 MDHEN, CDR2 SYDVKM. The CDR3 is CASSQGHGTGANVLTF. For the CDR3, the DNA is TGTGCCAGCAGCCAGGGGCACGGCACTGGGGCCAACGTCCTGACTTTC.

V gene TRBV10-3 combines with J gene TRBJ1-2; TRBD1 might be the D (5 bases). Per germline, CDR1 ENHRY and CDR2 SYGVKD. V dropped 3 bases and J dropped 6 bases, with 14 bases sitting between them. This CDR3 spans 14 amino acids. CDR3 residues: CAISDQGPLDGYTF. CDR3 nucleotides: TGTGCCATCAGTGATCAGGGCCCGCTGGATGGCTACACCTTC.

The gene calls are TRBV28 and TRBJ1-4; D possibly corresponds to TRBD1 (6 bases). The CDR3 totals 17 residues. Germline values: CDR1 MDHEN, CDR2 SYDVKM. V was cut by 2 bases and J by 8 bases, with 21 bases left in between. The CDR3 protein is CASSLRGGSRLAEKLFF. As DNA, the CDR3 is TGTGCCAGCAGTTTAAGGGGGGGTTCCAGGCTGGCGGAAAAACTGTTTTTT.

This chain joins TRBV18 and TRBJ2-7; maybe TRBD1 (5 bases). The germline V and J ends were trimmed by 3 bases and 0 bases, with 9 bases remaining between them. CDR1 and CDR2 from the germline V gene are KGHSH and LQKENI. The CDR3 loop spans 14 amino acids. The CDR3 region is CASSPVQASYEQYF. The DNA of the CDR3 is TGTGCCAGCTCACCGGTACAGGCCTCCTACGAGCAGTACTTC.

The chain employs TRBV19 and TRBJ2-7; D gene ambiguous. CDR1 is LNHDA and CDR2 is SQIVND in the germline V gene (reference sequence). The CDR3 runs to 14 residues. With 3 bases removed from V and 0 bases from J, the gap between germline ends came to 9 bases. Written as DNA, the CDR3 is TGTGCCAGTAGTATGGGCAGCTCCTCCTACGAGCAGTACTTC. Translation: CASSMGSSSYEQYF.

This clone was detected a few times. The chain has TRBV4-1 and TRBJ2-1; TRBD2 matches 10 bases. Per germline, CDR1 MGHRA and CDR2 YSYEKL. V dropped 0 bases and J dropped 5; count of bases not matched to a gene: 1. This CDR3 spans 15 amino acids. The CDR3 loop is CASSQEGLADNEQFF. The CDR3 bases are TGCGCCAGCAGCCAAGAAGGACTAGCGGACAATGAGCAGTTCTTC.

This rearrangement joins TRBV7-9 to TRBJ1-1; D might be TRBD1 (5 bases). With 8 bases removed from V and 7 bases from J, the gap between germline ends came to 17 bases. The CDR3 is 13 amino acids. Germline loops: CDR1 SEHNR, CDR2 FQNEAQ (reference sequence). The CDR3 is CASSTFQGNEAFF. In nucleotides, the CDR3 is TGTGCCAGCTCCACATTTCAGGGTAATGAAGCTTTCTTT.

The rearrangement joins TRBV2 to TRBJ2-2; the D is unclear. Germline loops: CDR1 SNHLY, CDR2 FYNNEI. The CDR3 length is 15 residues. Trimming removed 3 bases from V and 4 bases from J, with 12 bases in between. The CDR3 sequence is CASSDHRLITGELFF. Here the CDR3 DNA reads TGTGCCAGCAGTGATCATCGGTTAATCACCGGGGAGCTGTTTTTT. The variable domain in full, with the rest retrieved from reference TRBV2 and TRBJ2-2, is EPEVTQTPSHQVTQMGQEVILRCVPISNHLYFYWYRQILGQKVEFLVSFYNNEISEKSEIFDDQFSVERPDGSNFTLKIRSTKLEDSAMYFCASSDHRLITGELFFGEGSRLTVL.

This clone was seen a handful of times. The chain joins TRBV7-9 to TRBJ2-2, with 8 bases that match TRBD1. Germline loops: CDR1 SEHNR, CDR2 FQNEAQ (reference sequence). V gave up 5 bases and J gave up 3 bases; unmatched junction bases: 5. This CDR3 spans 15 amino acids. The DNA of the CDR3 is TGTGCCAGCAGCCCAGCCAGGGGGCACACCGGGGAGCTGTTTTTT. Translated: CASSPARGHTGELFF.